These 17 T cell receptor beta chains share one sample of origin, sequenced in a study of OX40 agonist ivuxolimab in advanced cancers. This table comes from immunoSEQ multiplex PCR, and its TCRdb copy is limited to in-frame clones, with some not included. Of 60,000 to 70,000 clones listed, around 80% are singletons. The sequenced sample was CD4+ or CD8+ T cells sorted from blood, obtained in a trial of the OX40 agonist ivuxolimab. All receptors come from an adult with an advanced solid tumor such as melanoma, head and neck, liver or kidney cancer.

CDR3 DNA sequence: TGTGCCAGCAGTTCCTGGACAGGGGCATGGGCAACTAATGAAAAACTGTTTTTT. This codes for CASSSWTGAWATNEKLFF. This rearrangement joins TRBV28 to TRBJ1-4; 9 bases are a match to TRBD1. Germline trimming cut 4 bases from V and 0 bases from J; bases unmatched to any gene: 9. Germline V gene data show CDR1 as MDHEN and CDR2 as SYDVKM. This CDR3 has 18 residues.

This sequence joins TRBV6-6 and TRBJ2-3; weak D call: TRBD1 (7 bases). Germline loops: CDR1 MNHNY, CDR2 SVGAGI (reference sequence). V lost 5 bases, J lost 2 bases, and 14 bases lay in between. CDR3 length: 15 residues. DNA of the CDR3: TGTGCCAGCAGTGCGGGACAGACACTCACAGATACGCAGTATTTT. Translated: CASSAGQTLTDTQYF.

This chain uses TRBV13 with TRBJ2-4; possible D gene TRBD2, 5 bases. V lost 3 bases and J 0 bases, leaving 9 bases between the germline ends. The CDR3 has 15 amino acids. Germline CDR1 PRHDT, CDR2 FYEKMQ (reference sequence). CDR3 sequence: CASSFGVLAKNIQYF. The CDR3, as DNA: TGTGCCAGCAGCTTCGGGGTCCTAGCCAAAAACATTCAGTACTTC.

The chain uses TRBV7-9 and TRBJ2-7; TRBD1 aligns across 10 bases. There are 17 residues in the CDR3. The germline V gene has CDR1 SEHNR and CDR2 FQNEAQ (reference sequence). V lost 5 bases to trimming and J lost 4 bases; unmatched junction nucleotides: 14. The CDR3 DNA follows: TGTGCCAGCAGCCAAAAGCTACTGGGACAGGGGATGTACGAGCAGTACTTC. It encodes CASSQKLLGQGMYEQYF.

The chain recombines TRBV28 with TRBJ2-5; TRBD1 agrees at 12 bases. The germline CDR1 and CDR2 sequences are MDHEN and SYDVKM. V gave up 4 bases and J gave up 4 bases; unmatched junction bases: 7. This CDR3 has 16 residues. The CDR3 sequence is CASSSYRDRGRETQYF. DNA of the CDR3: TGTGCCAGCAGTTCGTACCGGGACAGGGGGCGAGAGACCCAGTACTTC.

The chain carries TRBV6-5 and TRBJ2-1; possibly TRBD2 for D (6 bases). Trimming took 7 bases from V and 8 from J, leaving 12 bases between them. Germline CDR1 MNHEY, CDR2 SVGAGI. The CDR3 loop spans 12 amino acids. Here the CDR3 reads CASTDWGDEQFF. CDR3 in DNA: TGTGCCAGCACAGACTGGGGGGATGAGCAGTTCTTC.

The chain recombines TRBV7-2 with TRBJ2-1; D gene unclear. Germline loops: CDR1 SGHTA, CDR2 FQGNSA. This CDR3 region has 11 residues. V lost 4 bases and J 9 bases, leaving 7 bases between the germline ends. The CDR3 DNA is TGTGCCAGCAGCTCTGCATTTGAGCAGTTCTTC. Translating gives CASSSAFEQFF.

The chain joins TRBV4-3 to TRBJ2-1; 7 bases map to TRBD2. The germline gives CDR1 LGHNA, CDR2 YSLEER. The V segment lost 0 bases and the J segment 3 bases; nucleotides outside the gene matches: 17. The CDR3 consists of 20 residues. Written as DNA, the CDR3 is TGCGCCAGCAGCCAAGATTGGCTAGCGGAGGTCCCATCTATCTACAATGAGCAGTTCTTC. The encoded protein is CASSQDWLAEVPSIYNEQFF.

This clone turned up a few times. The chain uses TRBV21-1 and TRBJ1-2. TRBV21-1 is shown as a pseudogene. The length of the CDR3 is 19 residues. This CDR3 is CASSKARHGQEGVGYGYTF. CDR3 DNA: TGTGCCAGCAGCAAAGCCCGGCACGGGCAGGAGGGTGTAGGCTATGGCTACACCTTC.

The CDR3 protein is CASSRGDTQYF. The DNA of the CDR3 is TGTGCCAGCAGCCGCGGAGATACGCAGTATTTT. The V gene is TRBV9, the J gene TRBJ2-3; no reliable D call. This CDR3 is 11 amino acids long. Trimming removed 4 bases at V and 5 bases at J, with 5 bases between. The germline V gene encodes CDR1 SGDLS and CDR2 YYNGEE.

The V call is TRBV7-8, the J call TRBJ1-4; 8 bases align to TRBD1. Germline trimming cut 5 bases from V and 5 bases from J; bases unmatched to any gene: 4. This CDR3 spans 14 amino acids. Germline CDR1 reads SGHVS; CDR2 reads FQNEAQ. The CDR3 DNA is TGTGCCAGCAGCGACAGGGGCGGAAATGAAAAACTGTTTTTT. Its translation: CASSDRGGNEKLFF.

The rearrangement uses TRBV9 and TRBJ2-2, with unresolved D. Germline CDR1 and CDR2: SGDLS and YYNGEE. Deletions cut 0 bases from V and 4 bases from J, with 7 bases between. This CDR3 region has 14 residues. The CDR3 DNA reads TGTGCCAGCAGCGTAGACCTAACCACCGGGGAGCTGTTTTTT. Translated, it gives CASSVDLTTGELFF.

This rearrangement joins TRBV27 to TRBJ2-3, with a tentative D call TRBD2 (6 bases). The CDR3 sequence is 15 residues long. The V end lost 2 bases, the J end lost 1 base, and 10 bases lay between the germline ends. The germline CDR1 and CDR2 sequences are MNHEY and SMNVEV (reference sequence). CDR3 nucleotide sequence: TGTGCCAGCAGTTTACAACTAGCTGGCACAGATACGCAGTATTTT. It encodes CASSLQLAGTDTQYF.

The V call is TRBV5-1, the J call TRBJ2-1; 11 nucleotides line up with TRBD2. Germline V gives CDR1 SGHRS, CDR2 YFSETQ. The CDR3 extends over 16 amino acids. J gave up 4 bases and V 2 bases, and 5 bases lay outside the gene matches. The CDR3 spells CASSLLAGVGYNEQFF. The CDR3 DNA follows: TGCGCCAGCAGCTTACTAGCGGGAGTGGGGTACAATGAGCAGTTCTTC.

This chain links TRBV6-4 with TRBJ1-4; a possible D gene is TRBD1 (6 bases). The CDR3 totals 15 residues. Germline lookup yields CDR1 MRHNA and CDR2 SNTAGT. V was shortened by 0 bases and J by 8 bases, with 13 bases between the two germline ends. The CDR3 coding sequence is TGTGCCAGCAGTGACTCGAACTCGGGGGGCGAAAAACTGTTTTTT. This gives the protein CASSDSNSGGEKLFF.

This rearrangement joins TRBV6-6 to TRBJ2-5; 9 positions match TRBD2. Germline CDR1 and CDR2: MNHNY and SVGAGI (reference sequence). Trimming at V came to 6 bases and at J to 2 bases, leaving 7 bases not matched to a gene. The CDR3 runs 15 residues. CDR3 coding DNA: TGTGCCAGCAGGGGGCTAGCGGGGACTCAAGAGACCCAGTACTTC. Encoded protein: CASRGLAGTQETQYF.

The chain recombines TRBV7-6 with TRBJ1-5, with D tentatively TRBD1 (5 bases). The CDR3 sequence is 14 residues long. From germline, CDR1 is SGHVS and CDR2 FNYEAQ. Between the trimmed V and J ends, which lost 5 bases and 3 bases, there was a span of 11 bases. DNA of the CDR3: TGTGCCAGCAGCCCTGGGGGAGTCAATCAGCCCCAGCATTTT. Translation: CASSPGGVNQPQHF.